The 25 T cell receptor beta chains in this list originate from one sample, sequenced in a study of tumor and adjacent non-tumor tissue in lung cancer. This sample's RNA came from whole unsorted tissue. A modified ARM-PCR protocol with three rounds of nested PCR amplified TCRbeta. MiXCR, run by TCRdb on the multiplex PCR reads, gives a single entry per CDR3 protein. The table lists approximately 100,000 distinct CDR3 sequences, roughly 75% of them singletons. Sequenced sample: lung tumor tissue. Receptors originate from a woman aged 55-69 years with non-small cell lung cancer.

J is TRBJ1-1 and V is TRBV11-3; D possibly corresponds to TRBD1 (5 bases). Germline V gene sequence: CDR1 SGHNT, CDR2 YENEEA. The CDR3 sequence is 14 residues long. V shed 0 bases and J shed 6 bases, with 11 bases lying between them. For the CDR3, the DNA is TGTGCCAGCAGCTTAGAAGGGGCGTACTCTGAAGCTTTCTTT. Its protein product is CASSLEGAYSEAFF.

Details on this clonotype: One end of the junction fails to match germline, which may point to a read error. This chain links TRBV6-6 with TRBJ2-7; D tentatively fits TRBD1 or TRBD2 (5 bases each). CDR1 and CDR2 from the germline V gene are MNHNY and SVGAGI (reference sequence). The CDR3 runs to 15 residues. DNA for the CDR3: TGTGCCAGCAGACGCCAGACAAGGGGAGACTACGAGCAGTCCTTT. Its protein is CASRRQTRGDYEQSF.

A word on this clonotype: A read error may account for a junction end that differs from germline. This CDR3 is CASSLDQGDGGYAF. The CDR3 DNA reads TGTGCCAGCAGCTTAGATCAGGGGGATGGTGGTTACGCCTTC. J is TRBJ1-2 and V is TRBV11-2, with TRBD1 matching 7 bases. The germline CDR1 and CDR2 sequences are SGHAT and FQNNGV. The CDR3 is 14 amino acids.

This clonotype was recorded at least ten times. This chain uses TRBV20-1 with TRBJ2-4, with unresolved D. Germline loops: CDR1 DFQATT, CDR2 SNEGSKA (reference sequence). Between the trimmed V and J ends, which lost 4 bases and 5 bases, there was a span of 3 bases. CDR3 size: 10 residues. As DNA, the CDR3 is TGCAGTGCTACAGAAAACATTCAGTACTTC. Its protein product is CSATENIQYF.

CDR3 sequence (DNA): TGTGCCAGCAGTGACGTACAGGGGGGCGGCGAGGGTGGCTACACCTTC. This encodes CASSDVQGGGEGGYTF. This rearrangement joins TRBV28 to TRBJ1-2; 8 bases line up with TRBD1. Germline CDR1 MDHEN, CDR2 SYDVKM. Unmatched junction bases numbered 15, after V lost 5 bases and J lost 7 bases. The CDR3 runs 16 residues.

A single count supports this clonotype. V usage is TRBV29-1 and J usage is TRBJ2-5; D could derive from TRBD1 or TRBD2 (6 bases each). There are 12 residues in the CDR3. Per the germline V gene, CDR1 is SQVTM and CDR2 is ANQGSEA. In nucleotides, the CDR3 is TGCAACATTGAAGGGGGGAGAGAGACCCAGTACTTC. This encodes CNIEGGRETQYF. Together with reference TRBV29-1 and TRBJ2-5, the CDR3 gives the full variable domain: SAVISQKPSRDICQRGTSLTIQCQVDSQVTMMFWYRQQPGQSLTLIATANQGSEATYESGFVIDKFPISRPNLTFSTLTVSNMSPEDSSIYLCNIEGGRETQYFGPGTRLLVL.

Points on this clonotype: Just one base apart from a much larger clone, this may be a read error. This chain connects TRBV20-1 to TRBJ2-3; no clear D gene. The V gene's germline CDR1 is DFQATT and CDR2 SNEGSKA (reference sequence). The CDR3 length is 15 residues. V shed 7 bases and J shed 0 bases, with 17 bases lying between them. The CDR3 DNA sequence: TGCAGTGATAGGGCGAATCCACCTAGCACAGATACGCAGTATTTT. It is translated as CSDRANPPSTDTQYF.

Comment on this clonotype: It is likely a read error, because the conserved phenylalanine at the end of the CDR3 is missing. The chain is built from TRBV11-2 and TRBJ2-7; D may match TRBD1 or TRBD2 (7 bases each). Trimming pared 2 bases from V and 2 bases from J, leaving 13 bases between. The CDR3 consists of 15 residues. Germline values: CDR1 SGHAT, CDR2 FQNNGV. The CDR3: CASSLMQGGPYEQYI. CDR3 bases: TGTGCCAGCAGCTTAATGCAGGGGGGGCCCTACGAGCAGTACATC.

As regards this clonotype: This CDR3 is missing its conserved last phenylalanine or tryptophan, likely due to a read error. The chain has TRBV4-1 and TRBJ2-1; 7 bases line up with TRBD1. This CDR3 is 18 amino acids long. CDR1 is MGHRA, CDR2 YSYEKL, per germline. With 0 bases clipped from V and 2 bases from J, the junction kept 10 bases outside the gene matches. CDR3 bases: TGCGCCAGCAGCCAAGATCGTTCGGGACAGAGAACCTACAATGAGCAGTTCTTA. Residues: CASSQDRSGQRTYNEQFL.

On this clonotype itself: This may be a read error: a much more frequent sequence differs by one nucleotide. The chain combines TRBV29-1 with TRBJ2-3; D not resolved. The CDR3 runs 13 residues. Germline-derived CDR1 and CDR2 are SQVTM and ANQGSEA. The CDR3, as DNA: TGCAGCGTTGCGGAGCGACTCACAAATACGCAGTATTTT. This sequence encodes CSVAERLTNTQYF.

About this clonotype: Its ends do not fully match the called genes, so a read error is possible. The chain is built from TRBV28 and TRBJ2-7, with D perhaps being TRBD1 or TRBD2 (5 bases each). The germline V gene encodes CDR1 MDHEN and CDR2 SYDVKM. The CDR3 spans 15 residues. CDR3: CANSFVGGSSHEQYF. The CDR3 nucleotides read TGTGCCAACAGTTTCGTTGGGGGATCCAGCCACGAGCAGTACTTC. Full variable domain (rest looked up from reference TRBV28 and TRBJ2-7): DVKVTQSSRYLVKRTGEKVFLECVQDMDHENMFWYRQDPGLGLRLIYFSYDVKMKEKGDIPEGYSVSREKKERFSLILESASTNQTSMYLCANSFVGGSSHEQYFGPGTRLTVT.

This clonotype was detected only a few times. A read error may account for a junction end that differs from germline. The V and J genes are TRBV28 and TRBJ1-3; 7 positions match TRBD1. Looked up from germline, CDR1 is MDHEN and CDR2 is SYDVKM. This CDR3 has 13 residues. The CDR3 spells CASQTGTGNTINF. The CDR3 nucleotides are TGTGCCAGTCAGACAGGGACTGGAAACACCATAAATTTT. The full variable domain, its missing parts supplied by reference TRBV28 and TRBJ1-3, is DVKVTQSSRYLVKRTGEKVFLECVQDMDHENMFWYRQDPGLGLRLIYFSYDVKMKEKGDIPEGYSVSREKKERFSLILESASTNQTSMYLCASQTGTGNTINFGEGSWLTVV.

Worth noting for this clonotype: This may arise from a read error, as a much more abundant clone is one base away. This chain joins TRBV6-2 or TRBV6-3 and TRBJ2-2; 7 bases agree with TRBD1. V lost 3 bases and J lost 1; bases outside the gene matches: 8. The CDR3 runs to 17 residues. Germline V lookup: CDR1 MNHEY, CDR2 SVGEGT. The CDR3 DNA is TGTGCCAGCAGTTATCGAATCAGGACAGGGAACACCGGGGAGCTGTTTTTT. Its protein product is CASSYRIRTGNTGELFF.

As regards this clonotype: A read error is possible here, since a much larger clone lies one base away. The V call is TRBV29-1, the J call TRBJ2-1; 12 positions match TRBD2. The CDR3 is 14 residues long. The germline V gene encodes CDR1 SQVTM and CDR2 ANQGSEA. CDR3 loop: CSVGWTSGNNVQFF. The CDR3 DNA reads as TGCAGCGTTGGTTGGACTAGCGGGAACAATGTGCAGTTCTTC.

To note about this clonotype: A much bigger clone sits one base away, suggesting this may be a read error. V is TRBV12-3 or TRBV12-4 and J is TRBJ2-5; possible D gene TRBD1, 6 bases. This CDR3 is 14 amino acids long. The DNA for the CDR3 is TGTGCCATCAGTCCCAGGGGAAACCAAGAGACCCAGTACTTC. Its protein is CAISPRGNQETQYF.

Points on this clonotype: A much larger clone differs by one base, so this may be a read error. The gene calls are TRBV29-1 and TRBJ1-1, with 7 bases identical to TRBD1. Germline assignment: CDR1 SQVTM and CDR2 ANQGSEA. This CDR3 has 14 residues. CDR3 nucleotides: TGCAGCGTTGAAGGGCAGGGGGGGAACACTAAAGCTTTCTTT. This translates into CSVEGQGGNTKAFF.

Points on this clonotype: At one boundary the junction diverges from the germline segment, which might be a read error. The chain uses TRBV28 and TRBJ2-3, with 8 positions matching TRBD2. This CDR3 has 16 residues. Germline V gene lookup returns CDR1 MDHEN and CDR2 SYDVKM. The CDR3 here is CASSFGQRGRTDTQYF. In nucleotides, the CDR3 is TGTGCCAGCAGTTTCGGACAGCGGGGGCGCACAGATACGCAATATTTT.

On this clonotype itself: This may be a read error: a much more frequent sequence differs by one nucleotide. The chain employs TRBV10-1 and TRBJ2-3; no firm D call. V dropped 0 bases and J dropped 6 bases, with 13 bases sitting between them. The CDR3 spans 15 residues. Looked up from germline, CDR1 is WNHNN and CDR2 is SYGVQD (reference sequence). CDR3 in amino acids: CASSESGSPKDTQYF. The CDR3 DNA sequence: TGCGCCAGCAGTGAGTCGGGGTCTCCTAAGGATACGCAGTATTTT.

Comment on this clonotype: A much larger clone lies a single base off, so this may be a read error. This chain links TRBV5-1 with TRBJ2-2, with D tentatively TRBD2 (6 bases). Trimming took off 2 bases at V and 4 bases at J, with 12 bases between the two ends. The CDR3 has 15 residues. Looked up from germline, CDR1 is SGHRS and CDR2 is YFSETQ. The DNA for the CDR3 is TGCGCCAGCAGCTTCGGCGGGGTGATCACCGGGGAGCTGTTTTTT. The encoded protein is CASSFGGVITGELFF.

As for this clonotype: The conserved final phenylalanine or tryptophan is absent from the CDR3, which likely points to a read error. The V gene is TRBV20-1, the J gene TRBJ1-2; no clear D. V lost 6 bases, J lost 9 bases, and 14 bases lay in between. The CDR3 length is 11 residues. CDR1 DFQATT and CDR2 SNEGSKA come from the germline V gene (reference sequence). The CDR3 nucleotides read TGCAGTGCCGCCTCCTCTGGACGCTACACCATC. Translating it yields CSAASSGRYTI.

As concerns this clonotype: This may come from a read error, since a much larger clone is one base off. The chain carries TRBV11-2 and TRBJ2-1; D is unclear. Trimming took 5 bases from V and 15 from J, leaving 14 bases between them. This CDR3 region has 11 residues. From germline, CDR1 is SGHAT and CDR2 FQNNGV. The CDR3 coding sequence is TGTGCCAGCAGCCGGGTTAGTCGTGGGTTCTTC. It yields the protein CASSRVSRGFF.

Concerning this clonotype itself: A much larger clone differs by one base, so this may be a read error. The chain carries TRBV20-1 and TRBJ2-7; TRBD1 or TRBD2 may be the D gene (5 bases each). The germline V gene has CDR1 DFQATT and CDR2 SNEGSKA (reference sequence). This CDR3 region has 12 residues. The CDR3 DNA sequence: TGCACCGGGTCCGAGGGGTGGGGCGAGCAGTACTTC. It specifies CTGSEGWGEQYF.

CDR3 amino acids: CSVTPRHLSNQPQHF. In nucleotides, the CDR3 is TGCAGTGTTACCCCAAGACACCTCAGCAATCAGCCCCAGCATTTT. V and J are TRBV20-1 and TRBJ1-5; D ambiguous. Germline V gene data show CDR1 as DFQATT and CDR2 as SNEGSKA (reference sequence). The V end was cut by 7 bases, the J end by 1 base, with 17 bases between. The CDR3 loop spans 15 amino acids.

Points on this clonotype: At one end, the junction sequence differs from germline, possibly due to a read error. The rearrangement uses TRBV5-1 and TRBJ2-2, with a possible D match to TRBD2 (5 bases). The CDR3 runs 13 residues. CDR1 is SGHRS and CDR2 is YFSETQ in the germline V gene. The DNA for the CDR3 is TGCCCCAGCAGCTTGACGGAATCCGGGGTGCTGTTTTTT. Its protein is CPSSLTESGVLFF.

The CDR3: CASSGGAGFDRGYTF. CDR3 DNA: TGTGCCAGCAGCGGGGGCGCAGGGTTTGATCGAGGCTACACCTTC. J is TRBJ1-2 and V is TRBV9, with D possibly matching TRBD1 (5 bases). Between the trimmed V and J ends, which lost 3 bases and 8 bases, there was a span of 20 bases. From germline, CDR1 is SGDLS and CDR2 YYNGEE. The CDR3 sequence is 15 residues long.